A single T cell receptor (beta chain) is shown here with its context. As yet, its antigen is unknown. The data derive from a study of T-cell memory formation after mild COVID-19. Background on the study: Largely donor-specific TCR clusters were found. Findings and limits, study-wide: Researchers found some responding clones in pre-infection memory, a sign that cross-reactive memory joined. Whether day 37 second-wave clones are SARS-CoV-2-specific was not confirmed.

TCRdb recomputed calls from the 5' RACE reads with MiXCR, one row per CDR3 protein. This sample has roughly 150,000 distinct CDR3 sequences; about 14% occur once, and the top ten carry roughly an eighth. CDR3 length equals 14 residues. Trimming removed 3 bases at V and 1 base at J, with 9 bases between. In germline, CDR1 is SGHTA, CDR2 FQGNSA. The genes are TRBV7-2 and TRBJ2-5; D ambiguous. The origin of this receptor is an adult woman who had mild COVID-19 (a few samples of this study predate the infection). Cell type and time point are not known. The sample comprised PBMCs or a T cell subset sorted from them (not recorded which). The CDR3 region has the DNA TGTGCCAGCAGCTTCCCGTATCTCCAAGAGACCCAGTACTTC. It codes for CASSFPYLQETQYF.